This T cell receptor beta chain was recovered during a study of cytomegalovirus exposure and HLA in healthy donors. General study findings and limits: TCR beta chain V- and J-gene trimming was linked, in a later analysis, to a missense variant in DCLRE1C.

The CDR3 is 17 residues long. In germline, CDR1 is SGDLS, CDR2 YYNGEE. Trimming cost V 4 bases and J 5 bases; bases outside gene matches: 17. Vbeta (60) and Jbeta (13) primers were used in the PCR. The protocol was immunoSEQ multiplex PCR, while the TCRdb copy is restricted to in-frame clones and leaves out a portion. The profile shows around 190,000 clones, around 85% of them singletons. With respect to this clone: What it binds is unknown.

Sequencing was done on a sample of PBMCs. The receptor's source is a man aged 18 to 29 in good health and CMV-seronegative. J is TRBJ2-5 and V is TRBV9, with 7 bases that match TRBD1. The CDR3 nucleotides are TGTGCCAGCAGCCACGAAAGCCAGGGGGTCTTCACGGAGACCCAGTACTTC. It encodes CASSHESQGVFTETQYF.